This T cell receptor beta chain is from a study of blood T cell repertoires in COVID-19. Study summary: The samples span acute and convalescent COVID-19 from the United States, Italy and Spain. Sample material is recorded as cDNA or gDNA derived from T cells, B-cell-depleted T cells, or PBMCs.

Per the original methods: Estimates of nucleated cell counts were drawn from the amplification of reference gene primers. The method was immunoSEQ multiplex PCR; TCRdb's version includes in-frame clones alone and lacks a portion of them. V and J calls and clone size are those listed in that table; D and trimming were worked out from the DNA. The sample shows under 300,000 clones, about 86% of them seen only once. The CDR3 extends over 15 amino acids. Germline V lookup: CDR1 LNHNV, CDR2 YYDKDF (reference sequence). The V gene lost 1 base and the J gene lost 7 bases, with 13 bases spanning the gap. The V and J genes are TRBV15 and TRBJ1-4; D not resolved. Sequences were obtained from peripheral blood. The sequence derives from a man of 80 years or more with acute or convalescent COVID-19. The CDR3 here is CATSRVRREGEKLFF. Here the CDR3 DNA reads TGTGCCACCAGCAGAGTGAGAAGAGAGGGTGAAAAACTGTTTTTT. Variable domain in full (rest from reference TRBV15 and TRBJ1-4): DAMVIQNPRYQVTQFGKPVTLSCSQTLNHNVMYWYQQKSSQAPKLLFHYYDKDFNNEADTPDNFQSRRPNTSFCFLDIRSPGLGDTAMYLCATSRVRREGEKLFFGSGTQLSVL.